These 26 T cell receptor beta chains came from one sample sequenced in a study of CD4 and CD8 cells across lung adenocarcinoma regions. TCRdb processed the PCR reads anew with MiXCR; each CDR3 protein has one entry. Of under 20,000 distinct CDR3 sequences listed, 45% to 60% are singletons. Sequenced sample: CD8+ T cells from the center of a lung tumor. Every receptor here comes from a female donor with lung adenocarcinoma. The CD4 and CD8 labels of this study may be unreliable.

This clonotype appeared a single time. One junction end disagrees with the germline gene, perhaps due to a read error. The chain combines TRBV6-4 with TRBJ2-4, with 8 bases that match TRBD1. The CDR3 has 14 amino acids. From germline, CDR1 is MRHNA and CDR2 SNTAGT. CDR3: CAGRGLWAKDTQYF. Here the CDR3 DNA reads TGTGCCGGCAGGGGGCTGTGGGCCAAAGACACGCAGTACTTC.

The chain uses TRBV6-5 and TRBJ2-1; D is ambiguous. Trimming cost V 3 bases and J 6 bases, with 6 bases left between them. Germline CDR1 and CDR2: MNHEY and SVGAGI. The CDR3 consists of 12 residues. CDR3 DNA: TGTGCCAGCAGTTATACGGTCAATGAGCAGTTCTTC. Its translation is CASSYTVNEQFF.

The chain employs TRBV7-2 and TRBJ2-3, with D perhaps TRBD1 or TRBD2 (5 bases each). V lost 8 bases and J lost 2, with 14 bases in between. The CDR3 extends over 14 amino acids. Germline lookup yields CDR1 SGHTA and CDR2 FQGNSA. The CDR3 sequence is CASGPRGITDTQYF. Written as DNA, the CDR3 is TGTGCCAGCGGCCCGAGGGGAATCACAGATACGCAGTATTTT.

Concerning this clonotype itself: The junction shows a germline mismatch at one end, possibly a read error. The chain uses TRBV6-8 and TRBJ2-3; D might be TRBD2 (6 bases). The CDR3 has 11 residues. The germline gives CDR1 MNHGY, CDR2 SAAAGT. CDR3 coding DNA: TGCGGGAGCAGTGACCAAGATACGCAGTACTTT. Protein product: CGSSDQDTQYF.

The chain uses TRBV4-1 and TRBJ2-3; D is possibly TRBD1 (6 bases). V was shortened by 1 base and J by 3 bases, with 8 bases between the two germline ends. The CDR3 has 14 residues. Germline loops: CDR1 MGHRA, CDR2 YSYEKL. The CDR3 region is CASSQATGTDTQYF. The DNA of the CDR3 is TGCGCCAGCAGCCAAGCTACAGGGACAGATACGCAGTATTTT.

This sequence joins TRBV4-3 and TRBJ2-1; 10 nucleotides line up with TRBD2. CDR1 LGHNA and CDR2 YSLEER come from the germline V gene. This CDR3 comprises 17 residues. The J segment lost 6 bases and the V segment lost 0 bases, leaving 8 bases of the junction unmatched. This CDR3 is CASSQEFTAGGPNEQFF. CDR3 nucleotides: TGCGCCAGCAGCCAAGAGTTTACAGCGGGGGGGCCCAATGAGCAGTTCTTC.

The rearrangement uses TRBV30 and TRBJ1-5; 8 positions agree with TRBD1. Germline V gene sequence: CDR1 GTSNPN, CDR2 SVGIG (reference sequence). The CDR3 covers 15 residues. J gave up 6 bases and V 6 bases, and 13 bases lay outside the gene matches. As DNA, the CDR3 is TGTGCCTGCAGGACGGACAGGGAAAAGGGTCAGCCCCAGCATTTT. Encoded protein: CACRTDREKGQPQHF.

CDR3 coding DNA: TGTGCCAGCAGCTTAGTAAGCGGCGGCGGGGAGCTGTTTTTT. Protein product: CASSLVSGGGELFF. V and J are TRBV11-2 and TRBJ2-2, with D perhaps TRBD2 (5 bases). Germline assignment: CDR1 SGHAT and CDR2 FQNNGV. This CDR3 has 14 residues. The V end was cut by 1 base, the J end by 7 bases, with 10 bases between.

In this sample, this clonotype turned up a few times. CDR3 sequence reads: CASSQGSTGNTIYF. For the CDR3, the DNA is TGTGCCAGCAGTCAGGGTAGCACTGGAAACACCATATATTTT. The rearrangement joins TRBV28 to TRBJ1-3; D perhaps matches TRBD1 (5 bases). Looked up from germline, CDR1 is MDHEN and CDR2 is SYDVKM. The CDR3 has 14 residues. Trimming removed 5 bases from V and 2 bases from J, with 10 bases in between.

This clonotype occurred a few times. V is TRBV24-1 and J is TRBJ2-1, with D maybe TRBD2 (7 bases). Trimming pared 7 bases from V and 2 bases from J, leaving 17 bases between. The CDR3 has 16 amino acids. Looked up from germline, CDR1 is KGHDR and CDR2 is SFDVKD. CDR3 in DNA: TGTGCCACCAGAGTTAGGGGGAGGGCGGCCTACAATGAGCAGTTCTTC. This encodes CATRVRGRAAYNEQFF.

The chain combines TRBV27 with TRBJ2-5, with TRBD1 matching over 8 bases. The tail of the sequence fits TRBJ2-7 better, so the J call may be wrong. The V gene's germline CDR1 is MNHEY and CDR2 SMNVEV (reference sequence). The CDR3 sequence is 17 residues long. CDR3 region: CASSLSRRQGNMYEQYF. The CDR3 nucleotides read TGTGCCAGCAGTTTATCCCGAAGACAGGGGAATATGTACGAGCAGTACTTC.

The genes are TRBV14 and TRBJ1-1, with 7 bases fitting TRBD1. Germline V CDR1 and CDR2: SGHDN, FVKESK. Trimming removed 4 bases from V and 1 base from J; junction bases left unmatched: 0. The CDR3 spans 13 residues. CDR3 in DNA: TGTGCCAGCAGCCGGGACAGGAACACTGAAGCTTTCTTT. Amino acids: CASSRDRNTEAFF.

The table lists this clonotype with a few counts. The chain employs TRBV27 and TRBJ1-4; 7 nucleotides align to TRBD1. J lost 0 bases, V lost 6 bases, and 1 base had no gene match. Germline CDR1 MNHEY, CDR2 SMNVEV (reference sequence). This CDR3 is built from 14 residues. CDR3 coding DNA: TGTGCCAGCAGAGACAGGGCAACTAATGAAAAACTGTTTTTT. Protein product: CASRDRATNEKLFF. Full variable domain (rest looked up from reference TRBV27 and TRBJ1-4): EAQVTQNPRYLITVTGKKLTVTCSQNMNHEYMSWYRQDPGLGLRQIYYSMNVEVTDKGDVPEGYKVSRKEKRNFPLILESPSPNQTSLYFCASRDRATNEKLFFGSGTQLSVL.

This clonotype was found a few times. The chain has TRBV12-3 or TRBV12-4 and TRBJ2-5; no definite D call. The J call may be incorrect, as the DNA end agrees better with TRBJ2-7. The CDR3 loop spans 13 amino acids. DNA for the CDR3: TGTGCCAGCAGCGACGGAATCTCCTACGAGCAGTACTTC. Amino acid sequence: CASSDGISYEQYF.

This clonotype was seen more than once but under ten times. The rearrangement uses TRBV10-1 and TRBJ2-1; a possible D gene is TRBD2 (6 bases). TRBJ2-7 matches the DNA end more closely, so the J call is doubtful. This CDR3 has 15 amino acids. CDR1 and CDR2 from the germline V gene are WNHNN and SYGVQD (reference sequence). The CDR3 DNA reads TGCGCCAGCAGTATGTACGGGAGCTCCTACAATGAGCAGTACTTC. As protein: CASSMYGSSYNEQYF.

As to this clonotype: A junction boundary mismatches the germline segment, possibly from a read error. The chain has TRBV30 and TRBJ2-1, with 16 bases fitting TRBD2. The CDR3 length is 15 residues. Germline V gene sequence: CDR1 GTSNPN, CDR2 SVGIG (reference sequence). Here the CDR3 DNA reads TGTGCCTGGGGAGGGACTAGCGGGAGGGCCTCCGGTCCGTACTTC. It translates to CAWGGTSGRASGPYF.

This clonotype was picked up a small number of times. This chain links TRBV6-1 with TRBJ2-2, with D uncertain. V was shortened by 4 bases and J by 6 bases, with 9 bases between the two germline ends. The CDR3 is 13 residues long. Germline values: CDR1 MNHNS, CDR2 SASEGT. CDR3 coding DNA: TGTGCCAGCAGTGCGATCGGGCCCGGGGAGCTGTTTTTT. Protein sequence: CASSAIGPGELFF.

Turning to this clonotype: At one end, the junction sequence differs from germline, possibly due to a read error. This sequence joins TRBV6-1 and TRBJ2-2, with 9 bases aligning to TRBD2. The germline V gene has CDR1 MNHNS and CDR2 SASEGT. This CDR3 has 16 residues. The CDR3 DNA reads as TGTGCCAGCAGCCGGACTAGCGCGACAAGCACCGGGGAGCAGTTTTTT. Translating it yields CASSRTSATSTGEQFF.

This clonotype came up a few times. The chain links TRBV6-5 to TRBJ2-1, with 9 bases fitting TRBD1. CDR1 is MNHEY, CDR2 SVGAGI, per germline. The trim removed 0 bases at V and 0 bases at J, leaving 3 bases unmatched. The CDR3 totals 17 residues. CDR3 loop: CASSYSRDRVSYNEQFF. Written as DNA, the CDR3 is TGTGCCAGCAGTTACTCCCGGGACAGGGTCTCCTACAATGAGCAGTTCTTC.

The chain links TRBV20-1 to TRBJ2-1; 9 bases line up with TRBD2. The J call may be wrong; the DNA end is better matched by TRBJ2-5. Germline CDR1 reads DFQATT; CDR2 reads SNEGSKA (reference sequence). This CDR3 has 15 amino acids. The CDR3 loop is CSAPRERGAQETQYF. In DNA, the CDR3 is TGCAGTGCCCCCCGGGAGCGGGGGGCCCAAGAGACCCAGTACTTC.

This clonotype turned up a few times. CDR3 DNA: TGTGCCAGCAGCTTGGGCTGGGGCACTGAAGCTTTCTTT. Encoded protein: CASSLGWGTEAFF. The chain couples TRBV7-8 to TRBJ1-1; D unclear. With 3 bases removed from V and 4 bases from J, the gap between germline ends came to 9 bases. The CDR3 runs 13 residues. The germline gives CDR1 SGHVS, CDR2 FQNEAQ.

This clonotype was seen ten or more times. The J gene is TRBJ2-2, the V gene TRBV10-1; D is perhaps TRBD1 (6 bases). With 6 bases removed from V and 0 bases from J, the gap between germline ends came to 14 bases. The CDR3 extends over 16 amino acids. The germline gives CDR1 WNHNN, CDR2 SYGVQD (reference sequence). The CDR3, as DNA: TGCGCCAGCAGCCGGGCGGACAGCGCGAACACCGGGGAGCTGTTTTTT. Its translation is CASSRADSANTGELFF.

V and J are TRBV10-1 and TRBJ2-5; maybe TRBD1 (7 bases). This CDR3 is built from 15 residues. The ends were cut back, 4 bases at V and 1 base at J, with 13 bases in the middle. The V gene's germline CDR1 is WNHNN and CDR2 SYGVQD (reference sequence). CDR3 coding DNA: TGCGCCAGCAGTGGACACAGGGGACTCCAAGAGACCCAGTACTTC. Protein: CASSGHRGLQETQYF.

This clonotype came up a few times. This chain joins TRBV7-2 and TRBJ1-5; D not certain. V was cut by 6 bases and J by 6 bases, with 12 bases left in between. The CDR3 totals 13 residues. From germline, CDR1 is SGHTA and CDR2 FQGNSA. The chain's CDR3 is CASSYLVSQPQHF. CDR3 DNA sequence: TGTGCCAGCAGTTACCTAGTATCTCAGCCCCAGCATTTT.

The CDR3 coding sequence is TGTGCCAGCAGCCCAAGGGCGGGAGGGAGTACCGGGGAGCTGTTTTTT. Encoded protein: CASSPRAGGSTGELFF. The chain carries TRBV3-1 and TRBJ2-2, with 9 bases that match TRBD2. CDR1 and CDR2 from the germline V gene are LGHDT and YNNKEL (reference sequence). Trimming took 4 bases from V and 5 from J; bases not matched to a gene: 8. The CDR3 is made up of 16 amino acids. Filled out from reference TRBV3-1 and TRBJ2-2, the complete variable domain reads DTAVSQTPKYLVTQMGNDKSIKCEQNLGHDTMYWYKQDSKKFLKIMFSYNNKELIINETVPNRFSPKSPDKAHLNLHINSLELGDSAVYFCASSPRAGGSTGELFFGEGSRLTVL.

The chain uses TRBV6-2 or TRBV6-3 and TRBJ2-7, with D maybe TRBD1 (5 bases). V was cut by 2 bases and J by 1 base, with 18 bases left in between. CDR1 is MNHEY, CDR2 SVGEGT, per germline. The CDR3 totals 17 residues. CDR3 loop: CASSYGRVDGISYEQYF. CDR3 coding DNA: TGTGCCAGCAGTTACGGCAGGGTAGACGGAATATCCTACGAGCAGTACTTC.